These T cell receptor beta chains were read from a single sample in a study of blood T cells in healthy people across ages. TCRdb re-derived calls from the 5' RACE reads in MiXCR, one entry per CDR3 protein. The table shows roughly 1,700,000 distinct CDR3 sequences, with 28% occurring only once. Sequenced sample: blood. All receptors come from a woman younger than 45 in good health. CDR3s include the opening cysteine and the closing phenylalanine or tryptophan.

CASSLGGGLAQNEQFF	TRBJ2-1	TRBV7-2
CAGRAGGISTDTQYF	TRBJ2-3	TRBV7-3
CASSEGLTSGGFQETQYF	TRBJ2-5	TRBV6-1
CASSWTEGRSEAFF	TRBJ1-1	TRBV28
CATSRGSGVGGETQYF	TRBJ2-5	TRBV15
CSVGISNYGYTF	TRBJ1-2	TRBV29-1
CASSGGGALDTEAFF	TRBJ1-1	TRBV9
CASSLAFYGYTF	TRBJ1-2	TRBV7-9
CASSPEGTSVGTQYF	.	TRBV18
CSARGTSGPPETQYF	TRBJ2-5	TRBV20-1
CASSSEGGGTTDTQYF	TRBJ2-3	TRBV5-1
CASSPLGQSGHEQYF	.	TRBV7-6
CASSSERGLLTDTQYF	TRBJ2-3	TRBV6-1
CASSYGTLNPDTQYF	TRBJ2-3	TRBV9
CASSPFTGKDYGYTF	TRBJ1-2	TRBV18
CSALTGQHPYNEQYF	.	TRBV29-1
CASSWEVSGANVLTF	TRBJ2-6	TRBV6-2/TRBV6-3
CASSLGDRGYNEQYF	.	TRBV5-1
CASSERSTEAFF	TRBJ1-1	TRBV5-1
CASSWTGGGSYNEQFF	TRBJ2-1	TRBV5-1
CASSDPGTVRGYTF	TRBJ1-2	TRBV25-1
CSAREGDRGLREQYF	TRBJ2-7	TRBV20-1
CASSHATSGSQETQYF	TRBJ2-5	TRBV4-2
CSAQGAQRGGVQETQYF	TRBJ2-5	TRBV20-1
CASSRPRSGGSYGYTF	TRBJ1-2	TRBV6-2/TRBV6-3
CATEGDVTGELFF	TRBJ2-2	TRBV24-1
CASSLVGSRALHNQPQHF	TRBJ1-5	TRBV7-3
CASGLLTRDGHNEKLFF	TRBJ1-4	TRBV12-5
CATSKGPTYEQYF	TRBJ2-7	TRBV15
CASSLESGIYEQYF	TRBJ2-7	TRBV11-2
CSAARAQRINEQFF	TRBJ2-1	TRBV20-1
CASSGEGNPLSEQYF	TRBJ2-7	TRBV7-9
CASSSFLGKSSYEQYF	TRBJ2-7	TRBV28
CASSSGQITLEEQYF	TRBJ2-7	TRBV28
CASSRDRGREQYF	TRBJ2-7	TRBV28
CAWSVLTTGSRNEQFF	TRBJ2-1	TRBV30
CSVLGVTEAFF	TRBJ1-1	TRBV29-1
CASSLGPEVDTQYF	TRBJ2-3	TRBV7-2
CASSGGTGGRNEQFF	TRBJ2-1	TRBV9
CSAIDGENIQYF	TRBJ2-4	TRBV20-1
CSARDLLAGAAGTQYF	TRBJ2-5	TRBV20-1
CASSLVTGTGLRYEQYF	TRBJ2-7	TRBV28
CASSVMGQETQYF	TRBJ2-5	TRBV9
CSVKTSGAYNEQFF	TRBJ2-1	TRBV29-1
CASGRGSEAQYF	TRBJ2-5	TRBV6-1
CASSVWSPGQEETQYF	.	TRBV2
CASSQDPGAYGYTF	TRBJ1-2	TRBV14
CASSWGGRGVDEQYF	TRBJ2-7	TRBV5-1
CASSLAGRDGSYEQYF	TRBJ2-7	TRBV7-2
CASPEWTDTQYF	TRBJ2-3	TRBV12-5
CASSDPLPTLWGSSYEQYF	TRBJ2-7	TRBV6-1
CASNQTQGGTQYF	TRBJ2-3	TRBV6-5
CATSESGIPTDTQYF	TRBJ2-3	TRBV24-1